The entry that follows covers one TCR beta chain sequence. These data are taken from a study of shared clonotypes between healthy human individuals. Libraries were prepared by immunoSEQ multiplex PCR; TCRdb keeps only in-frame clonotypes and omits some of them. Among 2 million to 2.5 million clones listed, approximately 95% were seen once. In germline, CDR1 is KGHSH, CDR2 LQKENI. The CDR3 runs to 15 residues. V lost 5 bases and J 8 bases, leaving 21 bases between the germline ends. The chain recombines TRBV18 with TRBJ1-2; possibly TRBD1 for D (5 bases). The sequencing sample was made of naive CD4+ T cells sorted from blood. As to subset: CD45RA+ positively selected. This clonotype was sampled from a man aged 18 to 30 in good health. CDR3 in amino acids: CASSTTTVQGRGYTF. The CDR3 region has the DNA TGTGCCAGCTCAACCACAACAGTCCAGGGTCGGGGCTACACCTTC.